Shown below are 10 T cell receptor beta chains from a single sample sequenced in a study of cytomegalovirus exposure and HLA in healthy donors. A multiplex PCR was run with 60 Vbeta primers and 13 Jbeta primers. Measured with immunoSEQ multiplex PCR; TCRdb has only the in-frame clones, and not every one. The sample has 200,000 to 250,000 clones; over 75% are singletons. The sequenced material came from PBMCs. These receptors all stem from a human donor in good health.

The chain joins TRBV11-2 to TRBJ1-2; no clear D. CDR1 and CDR2 (germline): SGHAT, FQNNGV. The CDR3 length is 13 residues. Trimming took off 5 bases at V and 8 bases at J, with 15 bases between the two ends. The CDR3: CASSRDSYEGYTF. The CDR3 region has the DNA TGTGCCAGCAGCCGCGACTCCTACGAGGGCTACACCTTC.

This clone was counted only a few times. The chain employs TRBV7-2 and TRBJ1-5, with a possible D match to TRBD1 (5 bases). Germline V gives CDR1 SGHTA, CDR2 FQGNSA. Trimming shortened V by 3 bases and J by 6 bases, and 15 bases separated the two germline ends. The CDR3 is 15 residues long. In DNA form, the CDR3 reads TGTGCCAGCAGCTTGACCCAGGGAATGGGTCAGCCCCAGCATTTT. Translation gives CASSLTQGMGQPQHF.

The rearrangement joins TRBV25-1 to TRBJ2-2; D possibly corresponds to TRBD2 (6 bases). CDR3 length: 14 residues. V lost 4 bases and J 4 bases, leaving 10 bases between the germline ends. The V gene's germline CDR1 is MGHDK and CDR2 SYGVNS. The CDR3 DNA reads TGTGCCAGCAGTGGGAGGGAAGGCACCGGGGAGCTGTTTTTT. Protein sequence: CASSGREGTGELFF.

This clone was counted only a few times. The chain employs TRBV11-1 and TRBJ2-3; D is unresolved. CDR1 and CDR2 (germline): SGHAT, FQDESV (reference sequence). The ends were cut back, 1 base at V and 4 bases at J, with 15 bases in the middle. This CDR3 comprises 16 residues. The CDR3 bases are TGTGCCAGCAGCTTAGGGCGGCACCCCCACCCAGATACGCAGTATTTT. It is translated as CASSLGRHPHPDTQYF.

This chain links TRBV11-3 with TRBJ2-1; D might be TRBD1 (5 bases). Trimming took 4 bases from V and 7 from J, leaving 11 bases between them. The CDR3 runs to 13 residues. In germline, CDR1 is SGHNT, CDR2 YENEEA. CDR3 amino acids: CASSSTPGNEQFF. CDR3 DNA: TGTGCCAGCAGCTCTACTCCAGGGAATGAGCAGTTCTTC.

This clone has a single count. The CDR3 DNA follows: TGTGCCAGCAGCCGGACAGGCGGGAATTCACCCCTCCACTTT. Encoded protein: CASSRTGGNSPLHF. The chain recombines TRBV6-5 with TRBJ1-6; 7 nucleotides align to TRBD1. The CDR3 length is 14 residues. Germline CDR1 MNHEY, CDR2 SVGAGI. Trimming cost V 6 bases and J 7 bases; bases outside gene matches: 6.

The rearrangement joins TRBV4-1 to TRBJ1-6, with a weak D call TRBD1 (5 bases). The CDR3 has 14 amino acids. Trimming shortened V by 1 base and J by 9 bases, and 10 bases separated the two germline ends. Germline CDR1 reads MGHRA; CDR2 reads YSYEKL. CDR3 residues: CASSQVGGSSPLHF. In DNA form, the CDR3 reads TGCGCCAGCAGCCAAGTGGGGGGAAGTTCACCCCTCCACTTT.

This clone was found once. The chain is built from TRBV5-4 and TRBJ1-6, with a possible D match to TRBD1 (5 bases). With 0 bases removed from V and 5 bases from J, the gap between germline ends came to 12 bases. CDR1 and CDR2 (germline): SGHNT, YYREEE (reference sequence). This CDR3 is built from 16 residues. The CDR3 DNA reads TGTGCCAGCAGCTTGGGGGGCGACACGAATAATTCACCCCTCCACTTT. Its translation is CASSLGGDTNNSPLHF.

V is TRBV5-6 and J is TRBJ1-6; D is perhaps TRBD1 (5 bases). The CDR3 totals 17 residues. Germline V gene sequence: CDR1 SGHDT, CDR2 YYEEEE. Trimming pared 6 bases from V and 0 bases from J, leaving 16 bases between. The CDR3 DNA sequence: TGTGCCAGCACCTTAATGGACATAAACTCCTATAATTCACCCCTCCACTTT. Translating it yields CASTLMDINSYNSPLHF.

This clone appeared a few times. The chain joins TRBV7-6 to TRBJ2-1; TRBD2 might be the D (5 bases). The V end was cut by 3 bases, the J end by 7 bases, with 16 bases between. Germline assignment: CDR1 SGHVS and CDR2 FNYEAQ. The CDR3 sequence is 15 residues long. The CDR3 DNA sequence: TGTGCCAGCAGCTTCTCTGGGAGTTGGGGAAATGAGCAGTTCTTC. Protein sequence: CASSFSGSWGNEQFF.